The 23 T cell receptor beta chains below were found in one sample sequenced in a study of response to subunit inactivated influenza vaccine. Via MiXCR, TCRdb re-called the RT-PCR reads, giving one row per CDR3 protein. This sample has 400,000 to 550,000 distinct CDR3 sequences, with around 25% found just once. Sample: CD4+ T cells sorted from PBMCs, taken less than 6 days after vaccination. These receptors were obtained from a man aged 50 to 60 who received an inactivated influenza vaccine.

Here the CDR3 reads CASSDSLSGSYEQYF. The CDR3 DNA reads TGTGCCAGCAGTGACTCCCTCTCAGGGTCCTACGAGCAGTACTTC. The genes are TRBV2 and TRBJ2-7; perhaps TRBD1 as D (5 bases). V was pared by 3 bases and J by 1 base, with 13 bases between. Looked up from germline, CDR1 is SNHLY and CDR2 is FYNNEI. The CDR3 has 15 residues.

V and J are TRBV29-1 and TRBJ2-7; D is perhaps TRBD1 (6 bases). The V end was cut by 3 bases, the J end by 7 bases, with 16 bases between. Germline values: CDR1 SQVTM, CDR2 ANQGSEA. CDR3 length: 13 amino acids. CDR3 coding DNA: TGCAGCGTTGAGAGTGGCAGGGGAAGGGAGCAGTACTTC. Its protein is CSVESGRGREQYF.

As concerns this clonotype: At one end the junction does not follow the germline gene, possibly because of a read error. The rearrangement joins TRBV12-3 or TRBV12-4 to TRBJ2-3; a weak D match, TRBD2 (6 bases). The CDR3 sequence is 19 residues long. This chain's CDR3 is CTSSLANWYLWGGTDTQYF. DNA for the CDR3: TGTACCAGCAGTTTAGCGAATTGGTACCTTTGGGGGGGCACAGATACGCAGTATTTT.

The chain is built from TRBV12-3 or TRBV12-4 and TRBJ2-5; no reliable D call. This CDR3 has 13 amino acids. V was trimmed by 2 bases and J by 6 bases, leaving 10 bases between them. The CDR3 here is CASSLKQEKTQYF. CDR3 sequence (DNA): TGTGCCAGCAGTTTAAAGCAGGAGAAGACCCAGTACTTC.

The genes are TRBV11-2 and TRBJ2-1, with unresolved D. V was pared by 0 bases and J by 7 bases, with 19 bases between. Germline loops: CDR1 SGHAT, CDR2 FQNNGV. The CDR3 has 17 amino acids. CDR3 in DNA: TGTGCCAGCAGCTTAGAGAAACGACCGAGCCCATTTAATGAGCAGTTCTTC. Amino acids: CASSLEKRPSPFNEQFF.

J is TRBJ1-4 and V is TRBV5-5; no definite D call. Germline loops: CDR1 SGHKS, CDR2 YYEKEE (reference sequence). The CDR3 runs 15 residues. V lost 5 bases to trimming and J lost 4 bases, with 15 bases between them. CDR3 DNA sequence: TGTGCCAGCAGTCCCGTCGGAGGGCGTAATGAAAAACTGTTTTTT. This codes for CASSPVGGRNEKLFF.

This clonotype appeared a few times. CDR3 nucleotides: TGTGCCAGCAGCTCCAGGACTAGCGGGAGGGCCTATGAGCAGTTCTTC. It yields the protein CASSSRTSGRAYEQFF. The chain carries TRBV7-8 and TRBJ2-1; 15 positions agree with TRBD2. The CDR3 contains 16 residues. The germline gives CDR1 SGHVS, CDR2 FQNEAQ. V gave up 4 bases and J gave up 8 bases; unmatched junction bases: 6.

The CDR3 sequence is CASSPQEAGVSHEQYF. The CDR3 DNA is TGTGCCAGCAGTCCACAAGAAGCAGGGGTTTCCCACGAGCAGTACTTC. The rearrangement joins TRBV12-3 or TRBV12-4 to TRBJ2-7; D possibly corresponds to TRBD1 (6 bases). Trimming removed 5 bases at V and 5 bases at J, with 22 bases between. CDR3 size: 16 residues.

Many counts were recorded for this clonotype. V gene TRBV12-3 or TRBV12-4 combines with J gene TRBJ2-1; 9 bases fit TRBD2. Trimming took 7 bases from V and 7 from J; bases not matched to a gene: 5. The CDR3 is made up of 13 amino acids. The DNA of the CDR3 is TGTGCCAGCACGGGACTAGCTAGGAATGAGCAGTTCTTC. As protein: CASTGLARNEQFF.

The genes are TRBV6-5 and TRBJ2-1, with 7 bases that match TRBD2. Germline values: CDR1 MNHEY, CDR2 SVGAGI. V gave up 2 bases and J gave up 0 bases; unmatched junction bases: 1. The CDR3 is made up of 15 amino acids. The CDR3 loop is CASSYGTTSYNEQFF. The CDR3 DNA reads TGTGCCAGCAGTTACGGGACTACCTCCTACAATGAGCAGTTCTTC.

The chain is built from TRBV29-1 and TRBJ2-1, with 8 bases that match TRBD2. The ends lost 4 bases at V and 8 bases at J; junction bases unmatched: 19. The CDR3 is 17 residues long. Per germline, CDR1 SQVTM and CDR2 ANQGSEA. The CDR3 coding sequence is TGCAGCGTTGGCGCCTTGGGGGCGAGCGGGAGTTCGTATGAGCAGTTCTTC. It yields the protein CSVGALGASGSSYEQFF.

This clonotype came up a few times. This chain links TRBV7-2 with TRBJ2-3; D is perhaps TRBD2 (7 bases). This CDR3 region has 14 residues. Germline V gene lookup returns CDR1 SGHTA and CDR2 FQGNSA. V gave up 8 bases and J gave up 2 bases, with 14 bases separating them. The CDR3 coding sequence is TGTGCCAGCGGGAGGGGGTTTTCCACAGATACGCAGTATTTT. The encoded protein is CASGRGFSTDTQYF.

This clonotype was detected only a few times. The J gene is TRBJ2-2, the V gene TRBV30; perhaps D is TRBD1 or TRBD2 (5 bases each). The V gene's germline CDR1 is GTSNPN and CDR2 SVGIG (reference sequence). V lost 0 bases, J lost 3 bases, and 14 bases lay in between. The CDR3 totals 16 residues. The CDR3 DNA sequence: TGTGCCTGGAGTGTATTTATTGAGGGGCACACCGGGGAGCTGTTTTTT. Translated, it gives CAWSVFIEGHTGELFF. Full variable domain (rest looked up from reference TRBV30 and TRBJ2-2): SQTIHQWPATLVQPVGSPLSLECTVEGTSNPNLYWYRQAAGRGLQLLFYSVGIGQISSEVPQNLSASRPQDRQFILSSKKLLLSDSGFYLCAWSVFIEGHTGELFFGEGSRLTVL.

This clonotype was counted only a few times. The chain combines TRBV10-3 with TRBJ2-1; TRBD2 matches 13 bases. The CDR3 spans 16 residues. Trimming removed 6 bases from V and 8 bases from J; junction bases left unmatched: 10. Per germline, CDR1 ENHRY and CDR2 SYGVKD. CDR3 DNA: TGTGCCATCAGACCTAATGGACTAGCGGGGGCCGATGAGCAGTTCTTC. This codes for CAIRPNGLAGADEQFF.

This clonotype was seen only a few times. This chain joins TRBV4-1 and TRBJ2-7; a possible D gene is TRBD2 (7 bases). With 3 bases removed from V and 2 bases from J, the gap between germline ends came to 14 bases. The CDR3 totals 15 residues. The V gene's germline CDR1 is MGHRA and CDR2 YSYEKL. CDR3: CASSQGGAGTYEQYF. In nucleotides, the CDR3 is TGCGCCAGCAGCCAGGGGGGGGCAGGGACCTACGAGCAGTACTTC.

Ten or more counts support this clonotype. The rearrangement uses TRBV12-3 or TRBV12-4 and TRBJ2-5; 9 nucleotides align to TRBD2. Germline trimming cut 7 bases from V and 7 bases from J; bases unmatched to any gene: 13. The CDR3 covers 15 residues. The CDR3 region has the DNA TGTGCCAGCAACCAAAGGGGACTAGCAGGTGGGACCCAGTACTTC. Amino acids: CASNQRGLAGGTQYF.

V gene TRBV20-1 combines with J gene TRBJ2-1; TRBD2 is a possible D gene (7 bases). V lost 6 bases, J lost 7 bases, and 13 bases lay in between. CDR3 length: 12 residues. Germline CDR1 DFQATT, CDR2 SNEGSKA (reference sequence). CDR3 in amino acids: CSALGGGNEQFF. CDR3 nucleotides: TGCAGTGCCTTAGGGGGGGGAAATGAGCAGTTCTTC.

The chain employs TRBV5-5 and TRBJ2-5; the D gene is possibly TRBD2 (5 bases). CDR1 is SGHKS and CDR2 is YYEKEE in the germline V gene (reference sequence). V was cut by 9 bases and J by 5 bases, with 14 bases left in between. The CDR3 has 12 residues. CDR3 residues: CATSDFTETQYF. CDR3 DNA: TGTGCCACCTCGGACTTTACGGAGACCCAGTACTTC.

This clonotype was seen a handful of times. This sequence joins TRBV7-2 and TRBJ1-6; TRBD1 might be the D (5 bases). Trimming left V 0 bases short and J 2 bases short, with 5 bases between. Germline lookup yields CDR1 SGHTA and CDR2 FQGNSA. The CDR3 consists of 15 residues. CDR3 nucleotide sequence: TGTGCCAGCAGCTTAGCAGGGGCCTATAATTCACCCCTCCACTTT. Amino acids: CASSLAGAYNSPLHF.

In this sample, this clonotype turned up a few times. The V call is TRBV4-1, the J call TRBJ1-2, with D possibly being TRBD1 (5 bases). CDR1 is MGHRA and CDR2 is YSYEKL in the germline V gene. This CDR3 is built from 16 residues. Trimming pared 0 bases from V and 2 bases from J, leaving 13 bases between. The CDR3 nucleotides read TGCGCCAGCAGCCAAGAGTACAGGCTGACGAACTATGGCTACACCTTC. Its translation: CASSQEYRLTNYGYTF.

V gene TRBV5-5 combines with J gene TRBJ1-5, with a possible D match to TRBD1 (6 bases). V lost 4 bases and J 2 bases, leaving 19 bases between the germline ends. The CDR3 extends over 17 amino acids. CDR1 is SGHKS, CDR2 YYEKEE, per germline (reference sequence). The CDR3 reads CASSIGTPNSGNQPQHF. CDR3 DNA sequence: TGTGCCAGCAGCATCGGGACACCCAATTCGGGCAATCAGCCCCAGCATTTT.

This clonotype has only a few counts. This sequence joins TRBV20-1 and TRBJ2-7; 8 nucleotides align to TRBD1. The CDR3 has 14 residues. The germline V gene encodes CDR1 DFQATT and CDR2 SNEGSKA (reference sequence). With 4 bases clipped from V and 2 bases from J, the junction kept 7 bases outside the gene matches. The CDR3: CSAMPPTGAYEQYF. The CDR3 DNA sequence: TGCAGTGCTATGCCCCCGACAGGGGCCTACGAGCAGTACTTC.

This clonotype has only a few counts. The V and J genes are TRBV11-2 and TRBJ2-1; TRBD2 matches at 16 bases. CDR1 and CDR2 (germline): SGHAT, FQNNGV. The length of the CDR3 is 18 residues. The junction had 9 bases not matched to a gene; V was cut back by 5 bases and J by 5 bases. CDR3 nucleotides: TGTGCCAGCAGCCCCGGGACTAGCGGGAGGGCCATCAACAATGAGCAGTTCTTC. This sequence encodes CASSPGTSGRAINNEQFF. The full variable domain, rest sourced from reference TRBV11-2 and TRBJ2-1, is EAGVAQSPRYKIIEKRQSVAFWCNPISGHATLYWYQQILGQGPKLLIQFQNNGVVDDSQLPKDRFSAERLKGVDSTLKIQPAKLEDSAVYLCASSPGTSGRAINNEQFFGPGTRLTVL.